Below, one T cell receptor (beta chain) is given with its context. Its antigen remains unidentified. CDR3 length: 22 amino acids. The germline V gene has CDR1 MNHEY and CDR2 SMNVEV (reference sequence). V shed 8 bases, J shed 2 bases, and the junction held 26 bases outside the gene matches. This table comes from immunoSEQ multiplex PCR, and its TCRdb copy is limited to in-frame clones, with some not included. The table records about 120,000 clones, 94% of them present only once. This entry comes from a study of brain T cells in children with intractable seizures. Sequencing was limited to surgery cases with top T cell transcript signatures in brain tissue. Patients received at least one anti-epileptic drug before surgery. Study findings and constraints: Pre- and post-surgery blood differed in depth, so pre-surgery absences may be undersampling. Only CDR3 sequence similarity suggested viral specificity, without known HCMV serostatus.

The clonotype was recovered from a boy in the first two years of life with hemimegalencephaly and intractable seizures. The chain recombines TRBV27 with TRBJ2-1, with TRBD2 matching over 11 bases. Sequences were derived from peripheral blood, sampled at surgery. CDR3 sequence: CASHPGPNTQETSGNTYNEQFF. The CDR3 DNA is TGTGCCAGCCATCCGGGGCCGAACACCCAGGAGACTAGCGGGAACACCTACAATGAGCAGTTCTTC.